This T cell receptor (beta chain) emerged from a study of shared clonotypes between healthy human individuals. As to this clone: Its antigen is as yet unknown. Within the sample, other DNA sequences also encode this same CDR3.

Profiled with immunoSEQ multiplex PCR; TCRdb holds only in-frame clones, not every one. The sample yields more than 1.2 million clones, around 98.5% seen once. The CDR3 loop spans 11 amino acids. V gave up 5 bases and J gave up 4 bases, with 8 bases separating them. The germline V gene has CDR1 DFQATT and CDR2 SNEGSKA (reference sequence). Study-wide results and caveats: Clonotype sharing across a few donors was observed for around 4.8% of naive CD4 clonotypes. Larger richness was generally estimated for naive than memory subsets. Clonotypes which were not shared had lower generation probabilities than clonotypes that all four donors shared.

The material sequenced was naive CD4+ T cells sorted from blood. As for subset: CD45RA+ positively selected. The sequence was obtained from a man younger than 45 in good health. The rearrangement links TRBV20-1 to TRBJ2-5; D gene unclear. Here the CDR3 DNA reads TGCAGTGCTTCACCCTTAGAGACCCAGTACTTC. Translated: CSASPLETQYF.